These 8 T cell receptor beta chains came from one sample sequenced in a study of CD8+ T cells in alopecia areata (dated by TCRdb to the late 2010s). The library was built by means of the immunoSEQ multiplex PCR assay. RNA was extracted from all samples and reverse transcribed into cDNA, which served as template for TCR sequencing. TCRdb obtained this table from immuneACCESS and retained in-frame rearrangements with V and J assigned. These tables miss some clones; where compared with another copy, unresolved V genes account for less than half of the shortfall, and the remainder is unexplained. The sample includes 170,000 or so clones, with roughly 63% observed a single time. Of the sample, approximately 1.7% is held by the ten largest clones. This sample's time point label indicates: baseline before oral tofacitinib. The material sequenced was CD4+ T cells sorted from blood, taken at week 0. These receptors all stem from a human donor with alopecia areata.

The chain has TRBV7-9 and TRBJ1-6; tentative D call: TRBD1 (5 bases). The CDR3 sequence is 13 residues long. V gave up 2 bases and J gave up 8 bases, with 7 bases separating them. The germline V gene has CDR1 SEHNR and CDR2 FQNEAQ (reference sequence). The CDR3 region is CASSLTRDSPLHF. CDR3 in DNA: TGTGCCAGCAGCTTAACCAGGGATTCACCCCTCCACTTT.

By share, this clone counts as medium-sized (0.01 to 0.1%). V is TRBV7-6 and J is TRBJ2-3; 12 bases match TRBD2. The CDR3 covers 15 residues. Germline CDR1 is SGHVS and CDR2 is FNYEAQ. V dropped 1 base and J dropped 9; count of bases not matched to a gene: 5. Here the CDR3 DNA reads TGTGCCAGCAGCTTAGACCCGACTAGCGGGGGAACGCAGTATTTT. Encoded protein: CASSLDPTSGGTQYF.

V and J are TRBV7-3 and TRBJ2-3, with D perhaps being TRBD1 or TRBD2 (6 bases each). The CDR3 has 14 amino acids. The germline V and J ends were trimmed by 4 bases and 2 bases, with 10 bases remaining between them. CDR1 and CDR2 from the germline V gene are SGHTA and FQGTGA. CDR3 protein: CASSSGGVTDTQYF. CDR3 DNA sequence: TGTGCCAGCAGCTCCGGGGGCGTCACAGATACGCAGTATTTT.

This clone was observed once. V usage is TRBV6-1 and J usage is TRBJ1-5; TRBD1 aligns across 7 bases. The CDR3 is 13 residues long. CDR1 is MNHNS and CDR2 is SASEGT in the germline V gene. Trimming at V came to 6 bases and at J to 4 bases, leaving 3 bases not matched to a gene. In DNA, the CDR3 is TGTGCCAGCAGCGACAGGGAGAATCAGCCCCAGCATTTT. This codes for CASSDRENQPQHF.

The rearrangement links TRBV15 to TRBJ2-7, with D maybe TRBD1 (5 bases). V was trimmed by 0 bases and J by 5 bases, leaving 11 bases between them. The CDR3 contains 14 residues. In germline, CDR1 is LNHNV, CDR2 YYDKDF (reference sequence). This CDR3 is CATSRETARDEQYF. For the CDR3, the DNA is TGTGCCACCAGCAGAGAGACAGCAAGGGACGAGCAGTACTTC.

J is TRBJ2-3 and V is TRBV14; the D is unclear. CDR1 SGHDN and CDR2 FVKESK come from the germline V gene. Trimming took 1 base from V and 9 from J, leaving 11 bases between them. CDR3 length: 13 residues. The CDR3 sequence is CASSQAYLQTQYF. The CDR3 DNA is TGTGCCAGCAGCCAAGCATACTTACAAACGCAGTATTTT.

This chain joins TRBV11-3 and TRBJ2-5; TRBD1 matches 9 bases. Unmatched junction bases numbered 5, after V lost 2 bases and J lost 4 bases. This CDR3 comprises 15 residues. From germline, CDR1 is SGHNT and CDR2 YENEEA. The CDR3 DNA sequence: TGTGCCAGCAGCTTACTCCCGACAGGGGGAGAGACCCAGTACTTC. This gives the protein CASSLLPTGGETQYF.

This chain links TRBV29-1 with TRBJ1-1; D remains unclear. This CDR3 has 13 amino acids. The germline V gene encodes CDR1 SQVTM and CDR2 ANQGSEA. V lost 4 bases and J lost 1, with 10 bases in between. CDR3 amino acids: CSVVEQTNTEAFF. Written as DNA, the CDR3 is TGCAGCGTTGTGGAACAGACGAACACTGAAGCTTTCTTT.